This TCR beta chain was captured in a study of blood T cell repertoires in COVID-19. The assay was immunoSEQ multiplex PCR, and TCRdb's table has in-frame clones only and misses some. Of 270,000 or so clones listed, around 90% are singletons. The trim removed 1 base at V and 7 bases at J, leaving 8 bases unmatched. The CDR3 is 15 amino acids. Germline lookup yields CDR1 GTSNPN and CDR2 SVGIG (reference sequence). Sequenced: peripheral blood. This receptor was taken from a woman in her forties who had recovered from COVID-19. The chain uses TRBV30 and TRBJ1-4; TRBD1 aligns across 8 bases. The CDR3 sequence: CAWSAPGGVGEKLFF. In nucleotides, the CDR3 is TGTGCCTGGAGTGCGCCAGGGGGCGTGGGTGAAAAACTGTTTTTT.